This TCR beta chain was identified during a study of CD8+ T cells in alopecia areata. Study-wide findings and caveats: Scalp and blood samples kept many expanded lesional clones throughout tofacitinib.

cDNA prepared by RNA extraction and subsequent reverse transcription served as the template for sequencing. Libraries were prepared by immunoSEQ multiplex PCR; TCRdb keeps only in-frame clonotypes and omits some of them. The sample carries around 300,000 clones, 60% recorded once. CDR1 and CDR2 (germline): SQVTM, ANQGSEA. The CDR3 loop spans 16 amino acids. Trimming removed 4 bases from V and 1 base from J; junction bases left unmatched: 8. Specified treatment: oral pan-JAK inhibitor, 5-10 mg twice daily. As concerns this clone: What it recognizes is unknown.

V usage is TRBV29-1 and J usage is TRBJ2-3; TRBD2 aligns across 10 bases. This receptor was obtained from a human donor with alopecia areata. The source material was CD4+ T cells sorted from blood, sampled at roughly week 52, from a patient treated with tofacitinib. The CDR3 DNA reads TGCAGCGTTGGGGGGACTAGCGTCACTCGCACAGATACGCAGTATTTT. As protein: CSVGGTSVTRTDTQYF.